Below, 7 T cell receptor beta chains from the same sample are listed, as sequenced in a study of blood T cell repertoires in COVID-19. Measured with immunoSEQ multiplex PCR; TCRdb has only the in-frame clones, and not every one. The table lists 210,000 or so clones, about 90% of them singletons. Material for sequencing was peripheral blood. The receptors shown here come from a man aged 35 to 55 with active or convalescent COVID-19.

This clone was counted a single time. The chain links TRBV28 to TRBJ1-6; possible D gene TRBD1, 6 bases. CDR3 length equals 15 residues. The V end lost 5 bases, the J end lost 7 bases, and 15 bases lay between the germline ends. In germline, CDR1 is MDHEN, CDR2 SYDVKM. The CDR3 sequence is CASSPQGRGNSPLHF. In DNA form, the CDR3 reads TGTGCCAGCAGTCCCCAGGGGAGGGGAAATTCACCCCTCCACTTT.

The genes are TRBV27 and TRBJ1-2; TRBD1 is a possible D gene (5 bases). The CDR3 spans 17 residues. Trimming removed 5 bases from V and 5 bases from J, with 24 bases in between. Germline CDR1 reads MNHEY; CDR2 reads SMNVEV (reference sequence). CDR3 nucleotide sequence: TGTGCCAGCAGTCCTACCCCGGGGCGCGCCGGGAGGTATGGCTACACCTTC. Its protein product is CASSPTPGRAGRYGYTF.

J is TRBJ2-2 and V is TRBV13; 11 bases are a match to TRBD2. This CDR3 has 16 amino acids. V lost 0 bases to trimming and J lost 7 bases; unmatched junction nucleotides: 4. Germline V lookup: CDR1 PRHDT, CDR2 FYEKMQ (reference sequence). The CDR3 DNA sequence: TGTGCCAGCAGCTTAGGGGGACTAGCGGCGAACGGGGAGCTGTTTTTT. It codes for CASSLGGLAANGELFF.

This clone was detected once. This rearrangement joins TRBV4-1 to TRBJ1-4; 7 nucleotides match TRBD1. The CDR3 runs 16 residues. Trimming removed 0 bases from V and 3 bases from J; junction bases left unmatched: 4. Per the germline V gene, CDR1 is MGHRA and CDR2 is YSYEKL. DNA for the CDR3: TGCGCCAGCAGCCAAGATACGACAGGGCCTAATGAAAAACTGTTTTTT. It codes for CASSQDTTGPNEKLFF.

The rearrangement joins TRBV5-4 to TRBJ1-1; TRBD1 agrees at 12 bases. Per germline, CDR1 SGHNT and CDR2 YYREEE (reference sequence). With 4 bases clipped from V and 6 bases from J, the junction kept 4 bases outside the gene matches. This CDR3 region has 14 residues. The CDR3 protein is CASSRDRGLAEAFF. The CDR3 DNA sequence: TGTGCCAGCAGCAGGGACAGGGGGCTGGCTGAAGCTTTCTTT.

The chain links TRBV27 to TRBJ2-1, with 8 positions matching TRBD2. Germline CDR1 is MNHEY and CDR2 is SMNVEV (reference sequence). V lost 8 bases, J lost 8 bases, and 17 bases stayed unmatched. The CDR3 runs to 16 residues. The CDR3 is CASCPGRGGRLYEQFF. For the CDR3, the DNA is TGTGCCAGCTGCCCCGGACGTGGCGGGAGGTTATATGAGCAGTTCTTC.

This clone was observed once. The V call is TRBV28, the J call TRBJ1-5; D remains ambiguous. Germline values: CDR1 MDHEN, CDR2 SYDVKM. CDR3 length: 15 residues. V lost 2 bases, J lost 0 bases, and 8 bases lay in between. The CDR3 spells CASSLQFYSNQPQHF. Here the CDR3 DNA reads TGTGCCAGCAGTTTACAATTCTATAGCAATCAGCCCCAGCATTTT.